These 20 T cell receptor beta chains were all obtained from the same sample, sequenced in a study of graft-versus-host responses after intestinal transplantation. Some clones are missing from TCRdb's copy, which holds only in-frame ones; the method was immunoSEQ multiplex PCR. The data contain some 100,000 clones, around nine tenths of them singletons. These TCRs are of unknown antigen specificity. The sample in question was unstimulated CD8+ T cells sorted from spleen or lymph node cells, obtained before intestinal transplant. The source is a human donor who received an intestinal transplant.

The V gene is TRBV5-1, the J gene TRBJ1-2; no definite D call. This CDR3 has 13 residues. V shed 6 bases and J shed 4 bases, with 13 bases lying between them. Per the germline V gene, CDR1 is SGHRS and CDR2 is YFSETQ. The CDR3, as DNA: TGCGCCAGCACAGTCGGAGAGGCCTATGGCTACACCTTC. Translated: CASTVGEAYGYTF.

The V and J genes are TRBV13 and TRBJ1-1, with a tentative D call TRBD1 (6 bases). The CDR3 contains 14 residues. From germline, CDR1 is PRHDT and CDR2 FYEKMQ (reference sequence). Trimming stripped 7 bases from V and 1 base from J, with 13 bases between. CDR3 sequence (DNA): TGTGCCAGCAACTACAGGGTAAGGAACACTGAAGCTTTCTTT. Amino acids: CASNYRVRNTEAFF.

The rearrangement links TRBV7-6 to TRBJ2-1, with 9 nucleotides matching TRBD1. J lost 7 bases, V lost 4 bases, and 5 bases had no gene match. The CDR3 contains 14 residues. Germline CDR1 is SGHVS and CDR2 is FNYEAQ. This chain's CDR3 is CASSSGQGSNEQFF. As DNA, the CDR3 is TGTGCCAGCAGCTCGGGACAGGGTAGTAATGAGCAGTTCTTC.

The V call is TRBV11-2, the J call TRBJ2-1, with D maybe TRBD1 (6 bases). CDR1 SGHAT and CDR2 FQNNGV come from the germline V gene. The CDR3 totals 12 residues. V was shortened by 4 bases and J by 12 bases, with 13 bases between the two germline ends. The CDR3 reads CASSWRPGVQFF. In DNA form, the CDR3 reads TGTGCCAGCAGCTGGCGGCCAGGGGTGCAGTTCTTC.

This chain links TRBV10-2 with TRBJ2-5, with 12 bases identical to TRBD2. CDR3 size: 15 residues. The germline gives CDR1 WSHSY, CDR2 SAAADI. Germline trimming cut 5 bases from V and 4 bases from J; bases unmatched to any gene: 5. CDR3 DNA: TGCGCCAGCAGTCTGACTAGCGGGGGTGGAGAGACCCAGTACTTC. This encodes CASSLTSGGGETQYF.

The chain joins TRBV14 to TRBJ2-7, with 9 bases fitting TRBD2. V lost 0 bases, J lost 9 bases, and 6 bases stayed unmatched. Germline CDR1 reads SGHDN; CDR2 reads FVKESK. The CDR3 spans 14 residues. In DNA form, the CDR3 reads TGTGCCAGCAGCCAAGAGGAGACTAGCGGATCGCAGTACTTC. Translation: CASSQEETSGSQYF.

The count of this clone is one. The V call is TRBV2, the J call TRBJ2-1; TRBD1 might be the D (5 bases). Between the trimmed V and J ends, which lost 4 bases and 8 bases, there was a span of 18 bases. The germline V gene has CDR1 SNHLY and CDR2 FYNNEI. CDR3 size: 15 residues. In DNA form, the CDR3 reads TGTGCCAGCAGTGGGATGACAGCTTCGAAGGATGAGCAGTTCTTC. Amino acid sequence: CASSGMTASKDEQFF.

This rearrangement joins TRBV6-4 to TRBJ2-6; the D is unclear. CDR3 length: 15 amino acids. Germline V lookup: CDR1 MRHNA, CDR2 SNTAGT. The germline V and J ends were trimmed by 3 bases and 0 bases, with 6 bases remaining between them. This chain's CDR3 is CASSEGFSGANVLTF. For the CDR3, the DNA is TGTGCCAGCAGTGAAGGGTTCTCTGGGGCCAACGTCCTGACTTTC.

This clone occurred once. The chain recombines TRBV5-5 with TRBJ2-7; a weak D match, TRBD2 (5 bases). Looked up from germline, CDR1 is SGHKS and CDR2 is YYEKEE (reference sequence). The V and J ends lost 3 bases and 4 bases respectively, with 8 bases between them. The CDR3 consists of 12 residues. CDR3 in DNA: TGTGCCAGCAGCTCCCGGGAATACGAGCAGTACTTC. Its translation: CASSSREYEQYF.

The V gene is TRBV6-5, the J gene TRBJ1-2, with D possibly being TRBD1 (6 bases). Germline assignment: CDR1 MNHEY and CDR2 SVGAGI. The ends were cut back, 5 bases at V and 8 bases at J, with 18 bases in the middle. This CDR3 spans 14 amino acids. For the CDR3, the DNA is TGTGCCAGCAGTGAAGACAGGCGATCGGGCGGCTACACCTTC. Protein product: CASSEDRRSGGYTF.

The chain combines TRBV5-1 with TRBJ2-1; weak D call: TRBD2 (6 bases). V lost 8 bases and J 5 bases, leaving 11 bases between the germline ends. CDR1 and CDR2 (germline): SGHRS, YFSETQ. This CDR3 region has 12 residues. Here the CDR3 DNA reads TGCGCCAGTGGAACGGGGGACAATGAGCAGTTCTTC. This codes for CASGTGDNEQFF.

This clone was picked up one time. J is TRBJ2-1 and V is TRBV29-1; D is ambiguous. Germline V gene sequence: CDR1 SQVTM, CDR2 ANQGSEA. Trimming cost V 4 bases and J 5 bases, with 9 bases left between them. This CDR3 has 12 residues. The CDR3 nucleotides are TGCAGCGTTGTATGGCAGAACAATGAGCAGTTCTTC. Translating gives CSVVWQNNEQFF.

The genes are TRBV18 and TRBJ2-7; D is perhaps TRBD2 (6 bases). The CDR3 is made up of 15 amino acids. Germline assignment: CDR1 KGHSH and CDR2 LQKENI. V was clipped by 3 bases and J by 6 bases, with 18 bases between them. The CDR3 coding sequence is TGTGCCAGCTCACCGGGACTTGGTTGGGGTCTCGAGCAGTACTTC. It yields the protein CASSPGLGWGLEQYF.

This clone was observed once. The chain recombines TRBV10-2 with TRBJ2-5; TRBD1 matches 8 bases. Germline V CDR1 and CDR2: WSHSY, SAAADI. V lost 10 bases, J lost 3 bases, and 10 bases stayed unmatched. CDR3 length: 14 amino acids. In DNA form, the CDR3 reads TGCGCCACGGGTACGGGACAGGTGGAAGAGACCCAGTACTTC. Its protein is CATGTGQVEETQYF.

The chain joins TRBV18 to TRBJ2-5, with D maybe TRBD1 (6 bases). V gave up 5 bases and J gave up 4 bases, with 11 bases separating them. Germline CDR1 reads KGHSH; CDR2 reads LQKENI. The CDR3 is 13 residues long. The CDR3 reads CASSSDSVETQYF. For the CDR3, the DNA is TGTGCCAGCTCATCGGACAGTGTAGAGACCCAGTACTTC.

There are a few counts of this clone. Distinct nucleotide sequences in the sample also encode this CDR3. The chain has TRBV6-6 and TRBJ2-7, with D uncertain. Germline V CDR1 and CDR2: MNHNY, SVGAGI (reference sequence). Trimming pared 0 bases from V and 2 bases from J, leaving 5 bases between. This CDR3 contains 13 residues. Here the CDR3 DNA reads TGTGCCAGCAGTTACTCTGGCCCCTACGAGCAGTACTTC. Translated: CASSYSGPYEQYF.

V usage is TRBV6-6 and J usage is TRBJ1-5; D not certain. Trimming removed 7 bases from V and 0 bases from J, with 10 bases in between. The CDR3 runs 14 residues. Germline CDR1 is MNHNY and CDR2 is SVGAGI (reference sequence). CDR3 nucleotide sequence: TGTGCCAGCAAGAGTACAGATAGCAATCAGCCCCAGCATTTT. Translation: CASKSTDSNQPQHF.

The chain combines TRBV6-5 with TRBJ2-5, with 9 bases identical to TRBD2. CDR1 is MNHEY and CDR2 is SVGAGI in the germline V gene. The V and J ends lost 8 bases and 3 bases, in that order; junction bases with no gene match: 7. The CDR3 totals 14 residues. The DNA for the CDR3 is TGTGCCAGCGGGTTGACTAGCGGAGAAGAGACCCAGTACTTC. Its translation is CASGLTSGEETQYF.

V gene TRBV7-6 combines with J gene TRBJ2-2; tentatively, D is TRBD2 (5 bases). The V end lost 1 base, the J end lost 4 bases, and 25 bases lay between the germline ends. This CDR3 comprises 20 residues. Germline CDR1 SGHVS, CDR2 FNYEAQ. The CDR3 DNA sequence: TGTGCCAGCAGCTTAGTTTCGGCCGGGGTTGGACGGGAACTCACCGGGGAGCTGTTTTTT. Its translation: CASSLVSAGVGRELTGELFF. The entire variable domain, with the rest obtained from reference TRBV7-6 and TRBJ2-2, is as follows: GAGVSQSPRYKVTKRGQDVALRCDPISGHVSLYWYRQALGQGPEFLTYFNYEAQQDKSGLPNDRFSAERPEGSISTLTIQRTEQRDSAMYRCASSLVSAGVGRELTGELFFGEGSRLTVL.

The rearrangement joins TRBV6-1 to TRBJ2-2, with 11 nucleotides matching TRBD1. The CDR3 length is 15 residues. CDR1 and CDR2 (germline): MNHNS, SASEGT. Trimming cost V 5 bases and J 7 bases; bases outside gene matches: 6. The CDR3 nucleotides are TGTGCCAGCAGTAAACCGGGACAGGGGGTCGGGGAGCTGTTTTTT. It encodes CASSKPGQGVGELFF.